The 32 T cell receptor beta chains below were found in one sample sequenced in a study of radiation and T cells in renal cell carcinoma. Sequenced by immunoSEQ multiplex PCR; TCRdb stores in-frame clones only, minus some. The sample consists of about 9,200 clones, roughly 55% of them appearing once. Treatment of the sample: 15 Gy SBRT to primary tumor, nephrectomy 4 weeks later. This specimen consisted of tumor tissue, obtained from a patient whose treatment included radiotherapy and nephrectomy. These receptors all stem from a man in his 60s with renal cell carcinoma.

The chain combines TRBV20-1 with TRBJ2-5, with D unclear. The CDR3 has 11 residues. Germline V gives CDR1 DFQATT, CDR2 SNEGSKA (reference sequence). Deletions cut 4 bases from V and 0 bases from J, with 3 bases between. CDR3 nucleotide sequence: TGCAGTGCTACCCACCAAGAGACCCAGTACTTC. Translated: CSATHQETQYF.

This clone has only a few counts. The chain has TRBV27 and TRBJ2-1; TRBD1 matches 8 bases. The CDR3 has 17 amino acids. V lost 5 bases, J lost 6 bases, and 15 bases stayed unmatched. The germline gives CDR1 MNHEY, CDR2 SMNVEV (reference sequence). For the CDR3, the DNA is TGTGCCAGCAGTACCCACGGCTTCGACAGGGGCCGCAATGAGCAGTTCTTC. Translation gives CASSTHGFDRGRNEQFF.

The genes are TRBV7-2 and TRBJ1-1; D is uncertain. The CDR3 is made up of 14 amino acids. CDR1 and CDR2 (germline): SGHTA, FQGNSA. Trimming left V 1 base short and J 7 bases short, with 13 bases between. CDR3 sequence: CASSLGPANLEAFF. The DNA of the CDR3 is TGTGCCAGCAGCTTAGGGCCCGCCAACCTTGAAGCTTTCTTT.

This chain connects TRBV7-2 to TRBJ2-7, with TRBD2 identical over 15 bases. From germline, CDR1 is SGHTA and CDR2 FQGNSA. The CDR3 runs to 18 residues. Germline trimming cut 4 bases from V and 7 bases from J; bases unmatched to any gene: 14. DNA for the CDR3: TGTGCCAGCAGCTCCCCCTGGACTAGCGGGAGGGCCAGCTGGGAGCAGTACTTC. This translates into CASSSPWTSGRASWEQYF.

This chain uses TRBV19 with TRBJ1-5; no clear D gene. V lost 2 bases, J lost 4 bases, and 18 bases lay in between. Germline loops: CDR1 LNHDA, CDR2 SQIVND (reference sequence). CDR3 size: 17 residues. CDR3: CASSIKQASIVNQPQHF. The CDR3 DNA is TGTGCCAGTAGTATAAAGCAGGCCTCAATCGTTAATCAGCCCCAGCATTTT.

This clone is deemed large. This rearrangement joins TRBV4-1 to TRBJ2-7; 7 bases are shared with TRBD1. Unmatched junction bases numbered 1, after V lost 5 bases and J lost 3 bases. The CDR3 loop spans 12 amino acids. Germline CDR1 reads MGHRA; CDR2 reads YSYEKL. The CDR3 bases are TGCGCCAGCAGCTGGGACAGCTACGAGCAGTACTTC. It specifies CASSWDSYEQYF.

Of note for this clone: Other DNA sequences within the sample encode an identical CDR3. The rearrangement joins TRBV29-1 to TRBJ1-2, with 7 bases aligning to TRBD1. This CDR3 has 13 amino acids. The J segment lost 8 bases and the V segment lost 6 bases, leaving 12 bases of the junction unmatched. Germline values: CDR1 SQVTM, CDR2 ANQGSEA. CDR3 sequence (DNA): TGCAGCGTGCTGGCCGAATACAGGGGCGGCTACACCTTC. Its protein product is CSVLAEYRGGYTF.

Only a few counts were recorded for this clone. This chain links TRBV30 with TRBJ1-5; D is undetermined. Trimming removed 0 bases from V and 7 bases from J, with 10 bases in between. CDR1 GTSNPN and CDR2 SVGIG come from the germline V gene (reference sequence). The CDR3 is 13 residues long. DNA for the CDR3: TGTGCCTGGAGTGTAGGCAGGATCCAGCCCCAGCATTTT. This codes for CAWSVGRIQPQHF. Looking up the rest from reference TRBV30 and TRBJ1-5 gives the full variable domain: SQTIHQWPATLVQPVGSPLSLECTVEGTSNPNLYWYRQAAGRGLQLLFYSVGIGQISSEVPQNLSASRPQDRQFILSSKKLLLSDSGFYLCAWSVGRIQPQHFGDGTRLSIL.

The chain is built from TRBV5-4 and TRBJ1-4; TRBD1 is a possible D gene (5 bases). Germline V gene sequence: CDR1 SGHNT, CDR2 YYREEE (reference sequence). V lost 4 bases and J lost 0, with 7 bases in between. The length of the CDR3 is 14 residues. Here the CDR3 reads CASSRGATNEKLFF. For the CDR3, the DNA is TGTGCCAGCAGCCGGGGGGCAACTAATGAAAAACTGTTTTTT.

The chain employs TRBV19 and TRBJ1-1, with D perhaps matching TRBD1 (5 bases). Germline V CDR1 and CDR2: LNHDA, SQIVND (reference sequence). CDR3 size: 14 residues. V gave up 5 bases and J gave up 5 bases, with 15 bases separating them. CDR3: CASSYGTGGTEAFF. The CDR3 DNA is TGTGCCAGTAGTTACGGTACAGGAGGTACTGAAGCTTTCTTT.

CDR3 protein: CASSFRDRAGNQPQHF. CDR3 sequence (DNA): TGTGCCAGCAGTTTCCGGGACAGGGCTGGCAATCAGCCCCAGCATTTT. The V gene is TRBV28, the J gene TRBJ1-5; 9 bases line up with TRBD1. After removal of 3 bases from V and 2 bases from J, the junction contained 5 bases not matched to a gene. CDR1 and CDR2 (germline): MDHEN, SYDVKM. The CDR3 consists of 16 residues.

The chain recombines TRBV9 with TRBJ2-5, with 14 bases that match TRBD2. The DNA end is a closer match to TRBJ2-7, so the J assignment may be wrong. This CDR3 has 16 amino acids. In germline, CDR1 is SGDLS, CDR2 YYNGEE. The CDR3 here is CASSSGLAGGLYEQYF. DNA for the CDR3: TGTGCCAGCAGCTCAGGACTAGCGGGAGGACTATACGAGCAGTACTTC.

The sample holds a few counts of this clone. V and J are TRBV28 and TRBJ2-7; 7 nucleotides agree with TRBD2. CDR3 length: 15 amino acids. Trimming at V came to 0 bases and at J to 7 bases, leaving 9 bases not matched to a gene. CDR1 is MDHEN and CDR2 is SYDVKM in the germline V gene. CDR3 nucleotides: TGTGCCAGCAGTTTATGGGGCGGGAGAGGAAAAGAGCAGTACTTC. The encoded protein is CASSLWGGRGKEQYF.

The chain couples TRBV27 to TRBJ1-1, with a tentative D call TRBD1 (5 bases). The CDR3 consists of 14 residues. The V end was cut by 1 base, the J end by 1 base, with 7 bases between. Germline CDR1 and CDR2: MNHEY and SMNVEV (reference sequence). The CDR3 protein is CASSLYGTNTEAFF. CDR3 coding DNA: TGTGCCAGCAGTTTATATGGGACGAACACTGAAGCTTTCTTT.

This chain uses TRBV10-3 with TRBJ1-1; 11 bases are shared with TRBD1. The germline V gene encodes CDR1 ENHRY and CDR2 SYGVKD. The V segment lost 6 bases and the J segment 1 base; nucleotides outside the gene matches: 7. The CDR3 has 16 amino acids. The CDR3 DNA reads TGTGCCATCAGAGACGGACAGGGGGCAGGGAACACTGAAGCTTTCTTT. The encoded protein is CAIRDGQGAGNTEAFF.

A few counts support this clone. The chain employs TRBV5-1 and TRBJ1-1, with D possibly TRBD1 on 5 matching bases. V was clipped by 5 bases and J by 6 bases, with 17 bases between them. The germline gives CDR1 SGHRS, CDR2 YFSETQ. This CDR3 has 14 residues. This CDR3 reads CASSLLTGSAEAFF. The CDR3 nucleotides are TGCGCCAGCAGTCTACTTACAGGTTCGGCTGAAGCTTTCTTT.

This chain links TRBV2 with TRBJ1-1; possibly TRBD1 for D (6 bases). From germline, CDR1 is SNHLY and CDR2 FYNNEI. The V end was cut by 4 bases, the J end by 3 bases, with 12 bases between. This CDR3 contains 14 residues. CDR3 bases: TGTGCCAGCAGTGGAGGCAGGGGCGACACTGAAGCTTTCTTT. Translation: CASSGGRGDTEAFF.

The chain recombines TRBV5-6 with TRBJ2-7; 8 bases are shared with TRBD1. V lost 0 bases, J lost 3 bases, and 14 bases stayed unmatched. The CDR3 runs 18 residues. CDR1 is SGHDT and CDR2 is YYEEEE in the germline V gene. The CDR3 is CASSLGVAGRGRDYEQYF. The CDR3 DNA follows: TGTGCCAGCAGCTTGGGAGTAGCAGGCAGGGGGCGCGACTACGAGCAGTACTTC.

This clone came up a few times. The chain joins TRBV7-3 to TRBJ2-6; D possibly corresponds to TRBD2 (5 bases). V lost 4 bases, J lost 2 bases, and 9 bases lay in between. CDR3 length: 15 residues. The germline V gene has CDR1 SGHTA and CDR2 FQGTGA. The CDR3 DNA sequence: TGTGCCAGCAGCTACGGGAATCCTGGGGCCAACGTCCTGACTTTC. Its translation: CASSYGNPGANVLTF.

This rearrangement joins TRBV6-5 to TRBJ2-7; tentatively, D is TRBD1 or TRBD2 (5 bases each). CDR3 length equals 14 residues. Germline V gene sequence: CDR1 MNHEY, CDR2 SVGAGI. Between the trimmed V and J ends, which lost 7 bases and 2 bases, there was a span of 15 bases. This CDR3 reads CASNPGRPPYEQYF. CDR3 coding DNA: TGTGCCAGCAATCCGGGACGCCCTCCCTACGAGCAGTACTTC.

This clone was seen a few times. This CDR3 reads CASSLAGGNQPQHF. Written as DNA, the CDR3 is TGTGCCAGTAGTTTAGCCGGCGGTAATCAGCCCCAGCATTTT. The chain recombines TRBV19 with TRBJ1-5, with D unclear. With 5 bases removed from V and 4 bases from J, the gap between germline ends came to 12 bases. The CDR3 extends over 14 amino acids. Germline-derived CDR1 and CDR2 are LNHDA and SQIVND (reference sequence).

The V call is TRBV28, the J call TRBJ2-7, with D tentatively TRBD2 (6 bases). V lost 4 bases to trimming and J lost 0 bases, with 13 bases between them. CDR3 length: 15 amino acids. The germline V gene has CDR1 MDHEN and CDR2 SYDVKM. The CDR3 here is CASSSVRGGSYEQYF. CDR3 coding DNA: TGTGCCAGCAGTTCCGTCCGGGGAGGCTCCTACGAGCAGTACTTC. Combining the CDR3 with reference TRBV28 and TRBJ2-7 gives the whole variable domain DVKVTQSSRYLVKRTGEKVFLECVQDMDHENMFWYRQDPGLGLRLIYFSYDVKMKEKGDIPEGYSVSREKKERFSLILESASTNQTSMYLCASSSVRGGSYEQYFGPGTRLTVT.

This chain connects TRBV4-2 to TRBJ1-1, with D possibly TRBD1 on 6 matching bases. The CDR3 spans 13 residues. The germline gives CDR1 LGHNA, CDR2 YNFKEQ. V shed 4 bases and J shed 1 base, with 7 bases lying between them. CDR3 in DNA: TGTGCCAGCAGCCCGGGACAGAACACTGAAGCTTTCTTT. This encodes CASSPGQNTEAFF.

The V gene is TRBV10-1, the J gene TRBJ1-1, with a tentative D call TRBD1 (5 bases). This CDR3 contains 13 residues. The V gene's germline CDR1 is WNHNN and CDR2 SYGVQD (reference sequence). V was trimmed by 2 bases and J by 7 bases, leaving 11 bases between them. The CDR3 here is CASSEVKGSEAFF. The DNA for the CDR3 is TGCGCCAGCAGTGAGGTGAAGGGGAGTGAAGCTTTCTTT.

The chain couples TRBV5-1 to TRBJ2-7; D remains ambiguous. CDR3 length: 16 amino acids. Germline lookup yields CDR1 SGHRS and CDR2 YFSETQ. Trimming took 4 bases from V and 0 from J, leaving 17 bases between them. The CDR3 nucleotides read TGCGCCAGCAGCACCCGCTGGCAATCAAGCTCCTACGAGCAGTACTTC. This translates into CASSTRWQSSSYEQYF.

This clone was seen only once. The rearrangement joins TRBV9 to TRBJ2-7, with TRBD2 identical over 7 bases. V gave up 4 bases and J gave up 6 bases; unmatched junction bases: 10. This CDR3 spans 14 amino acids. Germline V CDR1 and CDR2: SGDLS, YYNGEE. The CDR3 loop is CASSPRTSTGEQYF. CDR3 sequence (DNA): TGTGCCAGCAGCCCCCGGACTAGTACGGGCGAGCAGTACTTC.

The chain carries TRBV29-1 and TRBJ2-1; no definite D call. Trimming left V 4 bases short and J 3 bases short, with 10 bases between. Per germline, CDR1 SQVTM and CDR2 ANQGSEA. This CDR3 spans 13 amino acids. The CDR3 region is CSVGPSRYNEQFF. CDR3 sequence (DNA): TGCAGCGTTGGGCCGTCACGCTACAATGAGCAGTTCTTC.

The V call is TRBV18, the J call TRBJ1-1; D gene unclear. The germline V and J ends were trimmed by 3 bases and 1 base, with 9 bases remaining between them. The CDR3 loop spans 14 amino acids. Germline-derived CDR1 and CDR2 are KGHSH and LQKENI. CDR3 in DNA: TGTGCCAGCTCACCGCTAGTGGGGAACACTGAAGCTTTCTTT. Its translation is CASSPLVGNTEAFF.

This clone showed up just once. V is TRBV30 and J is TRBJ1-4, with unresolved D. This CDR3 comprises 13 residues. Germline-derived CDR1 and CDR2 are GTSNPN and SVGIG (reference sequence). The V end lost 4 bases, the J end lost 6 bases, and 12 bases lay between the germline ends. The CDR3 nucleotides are TGTGCCTGGAACGGTCAGACTTATGAAAAACTGTTTTTT. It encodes CAWNGQTYEKLFF. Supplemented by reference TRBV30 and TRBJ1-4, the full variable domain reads SQTIHQWPATLVQPVGSPLSLECTVEGTSNPNLYWYRQAAGRGLQLLFYSVGIGQISSEVPQNLSASRPQDRQFILSSKKLLLSDSGFYLCAWNGQTYEKLFFGSGTQLSVL.

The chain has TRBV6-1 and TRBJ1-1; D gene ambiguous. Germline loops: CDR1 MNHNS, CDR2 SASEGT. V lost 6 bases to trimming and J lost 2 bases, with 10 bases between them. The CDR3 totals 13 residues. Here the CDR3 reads CASSETYNTEAFF. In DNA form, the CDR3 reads TGTGCCAGCAGCGAGACATATAACACTGAAGCTTTCTTT.

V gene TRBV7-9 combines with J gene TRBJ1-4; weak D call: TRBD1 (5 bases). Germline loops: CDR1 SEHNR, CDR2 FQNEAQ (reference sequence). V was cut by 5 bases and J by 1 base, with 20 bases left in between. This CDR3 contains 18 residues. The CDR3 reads CASSARDVRQLTNEKLFF. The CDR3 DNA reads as TGTGCCAGCAGCGCCCGGGACGTCCGGCAGCTAACTAATGAAAAACTGTTTTTT.

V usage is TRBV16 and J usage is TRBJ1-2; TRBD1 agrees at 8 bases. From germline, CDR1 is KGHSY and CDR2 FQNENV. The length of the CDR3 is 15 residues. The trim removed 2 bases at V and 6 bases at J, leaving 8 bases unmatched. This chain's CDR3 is CASSQRSQGGDGYTF. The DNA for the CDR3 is TGTGCCAGCAGCCAAAGGTCACAGGGGGGAGATGGCTACACCTTC.